The text below deals with one T cell receptor (beta chain). These data originate in a study of blood T cell repertoires in COVID-19. The overall study: COVID-19 samples collected from the United States, Italy and Spain covered acute and convalescent phases. Nucleic acid was either cDNA or gDNA, and it came from T cells, B-cell-depleted T cells, or PBMCs.

The germline V gene encodes CDR1 SGHRS and CDR2 YFSETQ. Unmatched junction bases numbered 13, after V lost 4 bases and J lost 6 bases. This CDR3 comprises 16 residues. In the authors' methods: Amplified reference gene primers provided the basis for estimating nucleated cell counts. TCRdb keeps only in-frame clones here, not all; method: immunoSEQ multiplex PCR. That table supplies the V and J calls and clone size; D and trimming were determined from the DNA. The sample comprises approximately 250,000 clones, about nine tenths of which are singletons, and about 8.6% rests with the top ten. The chain links TRBV5-1 to TRBJ2-7, with TRBD1 identical over 10 bases. The TCR originated in a man between 40 and 49 years old with active or convalescent COVID-19. Source material: peripheral blood. CDR3: CASSATPLGQGGEQYF. In DNA form, the CDR3 reads TGCGCCAGCAGCGCGACACCTCTTGGACAGGGGGGCGAGCAGTACTTC.